The 15 T cell receptor beta chains below all came from one sample that was sequenced in a study of blood T cell repertoires in COVID-19. Clones were read by immunoSEQ multiplex PCR, and TCRdb kept only the in-frame ones, dropping some. The sample shows over 50,000 clones, roughly 90% of them seen only once. Sequences were obtained from peripheral blood. Receptor source: a man aged 50 to 59 with active COVID-19.

This chain joins TRBV7-9 and TRBJ1-1; 7 bases line up with TRBD1. The CDR3 is made up of 17 amino acids. From germline, CDR1 is SEHNR and CDR2 FQNEAQ (reference sequence). Trimming removed 5 bases from V and 3 bases from J; junction bases left unmatched: 15. The CDR3 sequence is CASSRLLDRQRDTEAFF. The CDR3 DNA sequence: TGTGCCAGCAGCCGATTACTGGACAGGCAGAGGGACACTGAAGCTTTCTTT.

This chain connects TRBV29-1 to TRBJ1-1; perhaps TRBD1 as D (5 bases). The CDR3 length is 13 residues. V lost 3 bases, J lost 1 base, and 9 bases lay in between. CDR1 and CDR2 from the germline V gene are SQVTM and ANQGSEA. CDR3 region: CSVDGQKNTEAFF. The CDR3, as DNA: TGCAGCGTTGACGGACAAAAGAACACTGAAGCTTTCTTT.

This chain uses TRBV2 with TRBJ1-4; 7 bases agree with TRBD1. This CDR3 comprises 15 residues. After removal of 6 bases from V and 0 bases from J, the junction contained 4 bases not matched to a gene. CDR1 is SNHLY and CDR2 is FYNNEI in the germline V gene. CDR3 loop: CASRATGPTNEKLFF. As DNA, the CDR3 is TGTGCCAGCAGGGCGACAGGGCCAACTAATGAAAAACTGTTTTTT.

This clone has just one count. The rearrangement links TRBV5-8 to TRBJ1-1, with TRBD1 identical over 8 bases. The V gene's germline CDR1 is SGHTS and CDR2 YDEGEE. This CDR3 comprises 15 residues. The V segment lost 4 bases and the J segment 1 base; nucleotides outside the gene matches: 6. The CDR3 DNA reads TGTGCCAGCAGCCGCGAGGACAGGGCGAACACTGAAGCTTTCTTT. Translated: CASSREDRANTEAFF.

In this sample, this clone turned up a few times. The chain joins TRBV7-2 to TRBJ1-1; D is perhaps TRBD1 (6 bases). Germline CDR1 SGHTA, CDR2 FQGNSA. The length of the CDR3 is 14 residues. V was clipped by 4 bases and J by 11 bases, with 20 bases between them. The CDR3 DNA is TGTGCCAGCAGCTCTCGGACAGAAGCAAGAAGGGCTTTCTTT. The encoded protein is CASSSRTEARRAFF.

The chain combines TRBV5-1 with TRBJ1-2, with 8 bases matching TRBD1. Germline loops: CDR1 SGHRS, CDR2 YFSETQ. The CDR3 length is 14 residues. Trimming took 2 bases from V and 6 from J; bases not matched to a gene: 6. CDR3 protein: CASSLRTGSDGYTF. CDR3 sequence (DNA): TGCGCCAGCAGCTTACGGACAGGGAGCGATGGCTACACCTTC.

The CDR3 nucleotides are TGTGCCAGCAGTCCCCCTGGACAGGGTGCCGAAAAACTGTTTTTT. This sequence encodes CASSPPGQGAEKLFF. The rearrangement uses TRBV28 and TRBJ1-4; 8 bases are a match to TRBD1. V was clipped by 5 bases and J by 8 bases; unmatched bases: 10. The length of the CDR3 is 15 residues. Germline assignment: CDR1 MDHEN and CDR2 SYDVKM.

This clone has a single count. The chain links TRBV12-3 or TRBV12-4 to TRBJ2-7; no firm D call. There are 13 residues in the CDR3. V was pared by 3 bases and J by 7 bases, with 13 bases between. The CDR3, as DNA: TGTGCCAGCAGTTTGGGCGCCCTGCGAGAGCAGTACTTC. Its translation is CASSLGALREQYF.

This clone was seen a single time. The V and J genes are TRBV7-9 and TRBJ2-1; 8 nucleotides align to TRBD1. J gave up 8 bases and V 8 bases, and 8 bases lay outside the gene matches. The CDR3 runs 13 residues. Germline V gene lookup returns CDR1 SEHNR and CDR2 FQNEAQ (reference sequence). The CDR3 is CASVDRVGDEQFF. The CDR3 nucleotides read TGTGCCAGCGTGGACAGGGTAGGCGATGAGCAGTTCTTC.

The chain has TRBV15 and TRBJ1-2; TRBD1 matches 7 bases. The germline V gene has CDR1 LNHNV and CDR2 YYDKDF (reference sequence). The CDR3 covers 13 residues. With 7 bases clipped from V and 4 bases from J, the junction kept 6 bases outside the gene matches. In nucleotides, the CDR3 is TGTGCCACCAAAGGCGGGACAGTCTATGGCTACACCTTC. This encodes CATKGGTVYGYTF.

The gene calls are TRBV4-2 and TRBJ2-7; 8 nucleotides line up with TRBD2. The V gene's germline CDR1 is LGHNA and CDR2 YNFKEQ. V lost 1 base to trimming and J lost 3 bases; unmatched junction nucleotides: 2. The CDR3 runs to 14 residues. The CDR3 DNA sequence: TGTGCCAGCAGCCAAGTAGCGGGGTACTACGAGCAGTACTTC. Its protein is CASSQVAGYYEQYF.

The rearrangement links TRBV29-1 to TRBJ1-1, with a weak D call TRBD1 (6 bases). The CDR3 has 12 amino acids. V lost 5 bases, J lost 5 bases, and 12 bases lay in between. Germline V lookup: CDR1 SQVTM, CDR2 ANQGSEA. The CDR3 region is CSVQGSRTEAFF. CDR3 bases: TGCAGCGTTCAGGGGAGCCGGACTGAAGCTTTCTTT.

The genes are TRBV30 and TRBJ1-6; tentative D call: TRBD1 (6 bases). Germline CDR1 is GTSNPN and CDR2 is SVGIG (reference sequence). CDR3 length equals 14 residues. V dropped 4 bases and J dropped 6 bases, with 13 bases sitting between them. The CDR3: CAWNFQGINSPLHF. CDR3 DNA sequence: TGTGCCTGGAATTTTCAGGGGATTAATTCACCCCTCCACTTT. The full variable domain, in which reference TRBV30 and TRBJ1-6 provide the parts outside the CDR3, is SQTIHQWPATLVQPVGSPLSLECTVEGTSNPNLYWYRQAAGRGLQLLFYSVGIGQISSEVPQNLSASRPQDRQFILSSKKLLLSDSGFYLCAWNFQGINSPLHFGNGTRLTVT.

V gene TRBV5-1 combines with J gene TRBJ1-2; D gene unclear. The V end was cut by 0 bases, the J end by 7 bases, with 19 bases between. This CDR3 is built from 16 residues. Per the germline V gene, CDR1 is SGHRS and CDR2 is YFSETQ. Written as DNA, the CDR3 is TGCGCCAGCAGCTTGGCCGAAACAGATTTCGATAGTGGCTACACCTTC. Translating it yields CASSLAETDFDSGYTF.

V usage is TRBV19 and J usage is TRBJ2-7; 7 bases are a match to TRBD2. This CDR3 has 13 amino acids. V was clipped by 6 bases and J by 4 bases; unmatched bases: 6. Germline V gene data show CDR1 as LNHDA and CDR2 as SQIVND (reference sequence). The CDR3 sequence is CASSPGGSYEQYF. CDR3 sequence (DNA): TGTGCCAGTAGCCCCGGGGGGTCTTACGAGCAGTACTTC.